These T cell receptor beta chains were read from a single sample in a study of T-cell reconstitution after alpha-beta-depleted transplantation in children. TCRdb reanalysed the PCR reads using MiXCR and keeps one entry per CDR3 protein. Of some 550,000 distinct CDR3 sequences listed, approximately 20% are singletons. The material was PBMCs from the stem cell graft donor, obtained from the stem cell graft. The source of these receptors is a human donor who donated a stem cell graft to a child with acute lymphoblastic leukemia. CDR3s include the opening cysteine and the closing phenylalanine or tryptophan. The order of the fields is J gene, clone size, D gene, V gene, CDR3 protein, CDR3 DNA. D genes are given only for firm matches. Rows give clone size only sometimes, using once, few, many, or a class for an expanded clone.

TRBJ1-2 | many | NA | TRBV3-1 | CASSQDLGGLGGYTF | TGTGCCAGCAGCCAAGATCTCGGGGGATTAGGTGGCTACACCTTC
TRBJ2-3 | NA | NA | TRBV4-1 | CASSRGGTSTDTQYF | TGCGCCAGCAGCCGAGGGGGGACTAGCACAGATACGCAGTATTTT
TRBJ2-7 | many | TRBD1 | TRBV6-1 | CASTSTLGQGYGEQYF | TGTGCCAGCACCAGCACCCTGGGACAGGGTTACGGCGAGCAGTACTTC
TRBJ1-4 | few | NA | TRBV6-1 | CASSFDPSTNEKLFF | TGTGCCAGCAGCTTCGACCCCTCAACTAATGAAAAACTGTTTTTT
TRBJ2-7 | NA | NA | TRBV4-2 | CASSQVYYEQYF | TGTGCCAGCAGCCAGGTTTACTACGAGCAGTACTTC
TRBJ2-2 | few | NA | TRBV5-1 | CASSVTNLGTGELFF | TGCGCCAGCAGCGTCACGAACCTCGGCACCGGGGAGCTGTTTTTT
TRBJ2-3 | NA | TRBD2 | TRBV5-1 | CASSPFLNGLAASTDTQYF | TGCGCCAGCAGCCCATTCTTAAACGGACTAGCGGCCAGCACAGATACGCAGTATTTT
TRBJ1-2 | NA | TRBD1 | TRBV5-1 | CASSFGGGQGATGYTF | TGCGCCAGCAGCTTCGGTGGGGGACAGGGGGCGACTGGCTACACCTTC
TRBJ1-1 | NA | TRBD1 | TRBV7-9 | CASSGQGPEAFF | TGTGCCAGCAGCGGACAGGGGCCTGAAGCTTTCTTT
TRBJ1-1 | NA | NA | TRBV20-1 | CSSVPRSGATEAFF | TGCAGTTCTGTTCCTCGATCAGGGGCCACTGAAGCTTTCTTT
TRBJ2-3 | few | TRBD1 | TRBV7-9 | CASSSGDREWTDTQYF | TGTGCCAGCAGCTCTGGGGACAGGGAGTGGACAGATACGCAGTATTTT
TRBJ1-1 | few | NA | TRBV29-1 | CSVEEGYTEAFF | TGCAGCGTTGAAGAGGGGTACACTGAAGCTTTCTTT
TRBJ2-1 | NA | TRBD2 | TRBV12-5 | CASGLATFSGSYNEQFF | TGTGCTAGTGGTTTGGCTACTTTTAGCGGGAGCTACAATGAGCAGTTCTTC
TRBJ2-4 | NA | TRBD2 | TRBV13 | CASSPEGLAKNSQYF | TGTGCCAGCAGCCCGGAGGGACTAGCCAAAAACAGTCAGTACTTC
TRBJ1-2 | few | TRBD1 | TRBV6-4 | CASSRDPQGNYGYTF | TGTGCCAGCAGTAGAGACCCACAGGGGAACTATGGCTACACCTTC